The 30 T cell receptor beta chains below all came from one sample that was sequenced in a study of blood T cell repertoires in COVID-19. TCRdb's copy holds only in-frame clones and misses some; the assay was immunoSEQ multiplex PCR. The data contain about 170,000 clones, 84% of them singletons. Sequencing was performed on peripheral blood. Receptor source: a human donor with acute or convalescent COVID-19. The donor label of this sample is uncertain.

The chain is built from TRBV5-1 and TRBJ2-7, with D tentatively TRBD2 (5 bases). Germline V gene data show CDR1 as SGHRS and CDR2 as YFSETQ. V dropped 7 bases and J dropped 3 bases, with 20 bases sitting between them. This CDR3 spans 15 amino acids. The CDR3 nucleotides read TGCGCCAGCTCCCCCACTACTAGTTCGGGCTACGAGCAGTACTTC. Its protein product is CASSPTTSSGYEQYF.

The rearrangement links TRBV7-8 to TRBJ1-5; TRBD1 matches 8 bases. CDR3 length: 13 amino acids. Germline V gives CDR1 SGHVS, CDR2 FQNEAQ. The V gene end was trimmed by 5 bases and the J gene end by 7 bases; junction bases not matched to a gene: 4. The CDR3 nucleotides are TGTGCCAGCAGCATACAGGGGGAGCAGCCCCAGCATTTT. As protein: CASSIQGEQPQHF.

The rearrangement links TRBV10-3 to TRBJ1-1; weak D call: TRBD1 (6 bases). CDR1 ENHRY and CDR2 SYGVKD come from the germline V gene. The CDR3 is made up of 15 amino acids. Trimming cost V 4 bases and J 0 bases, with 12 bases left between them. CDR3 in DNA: TGTGCCATCAGTGGTAGGACAGCAATGAACACTGAAGCTTTCTTT. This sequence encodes CAISGRTAMNTEAFF.

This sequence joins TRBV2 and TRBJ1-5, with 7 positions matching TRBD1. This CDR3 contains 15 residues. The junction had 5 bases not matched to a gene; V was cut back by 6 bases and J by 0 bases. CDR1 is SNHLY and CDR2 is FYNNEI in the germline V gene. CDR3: CASREQGPSNQPQHF. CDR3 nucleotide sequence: TGTGCCAGCAGGGAACAGGGGCCTAGCAATCAGCCCCAGCATTTT.

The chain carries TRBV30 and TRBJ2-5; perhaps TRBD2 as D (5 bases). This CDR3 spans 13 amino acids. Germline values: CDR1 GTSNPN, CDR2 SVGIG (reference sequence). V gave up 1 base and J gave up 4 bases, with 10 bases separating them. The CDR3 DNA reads TGTGCCTGGAGTGATGGTGGGAGAGAGACCCAGTACTTC. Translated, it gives CAWSDGGRETQYF.

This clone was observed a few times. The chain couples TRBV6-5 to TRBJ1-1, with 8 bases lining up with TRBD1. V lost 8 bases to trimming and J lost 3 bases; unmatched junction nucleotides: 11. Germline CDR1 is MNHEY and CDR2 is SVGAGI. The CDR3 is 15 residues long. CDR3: CASLWTGRLDTEAFF. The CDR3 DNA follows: TGTGCCAGCCTTTGGACAGGGAGATTGGACACTGAAGCTTTCTTT.

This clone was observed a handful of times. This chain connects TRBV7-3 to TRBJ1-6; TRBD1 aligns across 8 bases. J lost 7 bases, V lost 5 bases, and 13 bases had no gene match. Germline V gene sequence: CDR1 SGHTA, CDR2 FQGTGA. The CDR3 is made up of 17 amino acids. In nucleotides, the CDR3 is TGTGCCAGCAGCCCCAGCCGTGGACAGGGTATCAATTCACCCCTCCACTTT. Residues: CASSPSRGQGINSPLHF.

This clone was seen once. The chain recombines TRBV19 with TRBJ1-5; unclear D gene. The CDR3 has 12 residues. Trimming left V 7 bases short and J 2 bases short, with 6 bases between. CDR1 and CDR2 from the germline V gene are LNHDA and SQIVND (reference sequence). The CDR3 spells CASKEGNQPQHF. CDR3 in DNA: TGTGCCAGTAAGGAGGGCAATCAGCCCCAGCATTTT.

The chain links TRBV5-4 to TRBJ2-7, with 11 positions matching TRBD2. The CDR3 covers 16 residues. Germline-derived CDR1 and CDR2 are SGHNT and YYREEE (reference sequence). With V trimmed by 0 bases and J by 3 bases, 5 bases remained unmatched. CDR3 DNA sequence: TGTGCCAGCAGCTTGGCTATGACTAGCGGGAACTACGAGCAGTACTTC. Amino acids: CASSLAMTSGNYEQYF.

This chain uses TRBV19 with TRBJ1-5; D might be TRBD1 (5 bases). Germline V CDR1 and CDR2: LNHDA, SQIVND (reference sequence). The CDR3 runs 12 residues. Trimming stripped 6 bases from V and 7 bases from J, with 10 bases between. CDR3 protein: CASRSGGQPQHF. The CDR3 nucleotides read TGTGCCAGTAGGTCGGGGGGACAGCCCCAGCATTTT.

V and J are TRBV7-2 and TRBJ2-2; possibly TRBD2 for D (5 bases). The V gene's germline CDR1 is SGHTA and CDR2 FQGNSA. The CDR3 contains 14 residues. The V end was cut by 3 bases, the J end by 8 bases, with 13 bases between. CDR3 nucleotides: TGTGCCAGCAGCTTGTCACCCGGCGGGGGGGAGCTGTTTTTT. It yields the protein CASSLSPGGGELFF.

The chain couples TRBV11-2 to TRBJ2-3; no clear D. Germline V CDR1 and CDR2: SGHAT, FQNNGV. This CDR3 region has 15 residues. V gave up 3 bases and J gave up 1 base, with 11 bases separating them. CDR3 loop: CASSFLTTGTDTQYF. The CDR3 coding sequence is TGTGCCAGCAGCTTCCTTACTACGGGCACAGATACGCAGTATTTT.

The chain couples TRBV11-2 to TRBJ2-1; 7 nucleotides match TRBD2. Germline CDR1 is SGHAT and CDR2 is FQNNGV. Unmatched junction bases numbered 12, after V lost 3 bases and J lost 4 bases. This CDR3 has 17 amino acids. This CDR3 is CASSLRGGSGQYNEQFF. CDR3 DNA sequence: TGTGCCAGCAGCTTGAGAGGTGGTAGCGGGCAATACAATGAGCAGTTCTTC.

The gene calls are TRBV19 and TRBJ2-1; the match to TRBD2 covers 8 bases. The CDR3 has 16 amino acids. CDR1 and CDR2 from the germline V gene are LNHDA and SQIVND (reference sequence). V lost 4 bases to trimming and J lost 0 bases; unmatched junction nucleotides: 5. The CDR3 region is CASSTRSGSSYNEQFF. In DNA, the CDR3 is TGTGCCAGTAGTACGAGAAGCGGGAGCTCCTACAATGAGCAGTTCTTC.

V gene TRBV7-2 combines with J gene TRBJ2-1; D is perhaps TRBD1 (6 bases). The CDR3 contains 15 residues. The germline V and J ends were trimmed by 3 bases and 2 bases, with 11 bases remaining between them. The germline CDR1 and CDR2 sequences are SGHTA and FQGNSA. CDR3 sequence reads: CASSLGAGPYNEQFF. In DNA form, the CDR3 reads TGTGCCAGCAGCTTGGGGGCGGGCCCCTACAATGAGCAGTTCTTC.

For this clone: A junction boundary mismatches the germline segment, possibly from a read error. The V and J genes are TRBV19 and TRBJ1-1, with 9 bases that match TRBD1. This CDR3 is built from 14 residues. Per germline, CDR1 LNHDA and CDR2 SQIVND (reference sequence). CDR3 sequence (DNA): TGTGCCAGTACTATAACAGGGGGCGTCACTGAAGCTTTCTTT. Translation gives CASTITGGVTEAFF.

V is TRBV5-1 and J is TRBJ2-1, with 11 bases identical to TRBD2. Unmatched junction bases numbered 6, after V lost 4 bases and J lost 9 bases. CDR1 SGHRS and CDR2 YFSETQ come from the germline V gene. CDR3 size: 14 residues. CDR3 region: CASSATSGGGEQFF. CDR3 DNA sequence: TGCGCCAGCAGCGCAACTAGCGGGGGTGGTGAGCAGTTCTTC.

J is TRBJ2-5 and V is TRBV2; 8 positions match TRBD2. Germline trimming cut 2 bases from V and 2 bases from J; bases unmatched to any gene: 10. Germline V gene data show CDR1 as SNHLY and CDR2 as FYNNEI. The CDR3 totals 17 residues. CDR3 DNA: TGTGCCAGCAGTGAACGGCGGGGGGCCAAGTCTCAAGAGACCCAGTACTTC. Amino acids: CASSERRGAKSQETQYF.

The CDR3 protein is CASSENSYGYTF. The CDR3 DNA reads as TGTGCCAGCAGTGAGAACAGCTATGGCTACACCTTC. This chain links TRBV2 with TRBJ1-2, with D hard to call. Germline assignment: CDR1 SNHLY and CDR2 FYNNEI. The CDR3 runs to 12 residues. V shed 3 bases and J shed 4 bases, with 6 bases lying between them.

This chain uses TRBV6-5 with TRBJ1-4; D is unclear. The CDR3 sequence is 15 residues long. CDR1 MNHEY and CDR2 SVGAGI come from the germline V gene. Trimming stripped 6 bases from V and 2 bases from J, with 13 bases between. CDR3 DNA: TGTGCCAGCAGGCCCCGAAGCTTCACTAATGAAAAACTGTTTTTT. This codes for CASRPRSFTNEKLFF.

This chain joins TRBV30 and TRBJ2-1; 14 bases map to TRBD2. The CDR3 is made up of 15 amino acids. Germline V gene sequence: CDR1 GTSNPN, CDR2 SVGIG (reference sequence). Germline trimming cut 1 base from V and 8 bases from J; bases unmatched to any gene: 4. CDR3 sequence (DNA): TGTGCCTGGAGTGGACTAGCGGGAGGGTGGGATGAGCAGTTCTTC. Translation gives CAWSGLAGGWDEQFF.

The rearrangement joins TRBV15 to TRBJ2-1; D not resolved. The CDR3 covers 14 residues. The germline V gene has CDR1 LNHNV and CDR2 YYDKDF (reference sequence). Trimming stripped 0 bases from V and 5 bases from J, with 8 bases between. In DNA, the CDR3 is TGTGCCACCAGCAGAGAGGAGAGGCACAATGAGCAGTTCTTC. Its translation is CATSREERHNEQFF.

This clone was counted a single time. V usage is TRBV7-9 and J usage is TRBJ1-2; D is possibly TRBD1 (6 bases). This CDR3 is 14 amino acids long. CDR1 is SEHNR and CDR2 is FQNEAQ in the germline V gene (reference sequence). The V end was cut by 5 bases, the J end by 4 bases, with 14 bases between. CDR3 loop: CASSTGGGIYGYTF. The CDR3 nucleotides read TGTGCCAGCAGCACCGGGGGGGGCATCTATGGCTACACCTTC.

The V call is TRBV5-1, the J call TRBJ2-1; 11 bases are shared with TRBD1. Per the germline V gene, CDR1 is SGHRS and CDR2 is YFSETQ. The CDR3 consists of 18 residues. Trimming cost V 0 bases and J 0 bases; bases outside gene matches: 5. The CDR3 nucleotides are TGCGCCAGCAGCTTGGCAGGGACAGGGGGAAACTCCTACAATGAGCAGTTCTTC. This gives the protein CASSLAGTGGNSYNEQFF.

CDR3 nucleotide sequence: TGTGCCAGCAGCGTGACTAGCGGGAGCACAGATACGCAGTATTTT. Its protein is CASSVTSGSTDTQYF. This chain links TRBV7-3 with TRBJ2-3; 10 bases map to TRBD2. The CDR3 runs 15 residues. CDR1 and CDR2 from the germline V gene are SGHTA and FQGTGA. The trim removed 5 bases at V and 0 bases at J, leaving 2 bases unmatched.

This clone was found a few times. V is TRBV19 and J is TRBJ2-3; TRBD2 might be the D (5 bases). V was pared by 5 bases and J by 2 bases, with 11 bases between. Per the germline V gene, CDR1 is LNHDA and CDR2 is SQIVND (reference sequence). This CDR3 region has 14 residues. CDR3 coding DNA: TGTGCCAGTAGTCTCGGACTGCCCACAGATACGCAGTATTTT. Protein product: CASSLGLPTDTQYF.

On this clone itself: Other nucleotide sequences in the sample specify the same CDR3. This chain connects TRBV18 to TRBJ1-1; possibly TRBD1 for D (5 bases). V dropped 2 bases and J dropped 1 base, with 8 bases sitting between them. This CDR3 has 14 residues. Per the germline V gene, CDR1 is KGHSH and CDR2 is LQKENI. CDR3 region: CASSPSTGNTEAFF. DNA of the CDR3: TGTGCCAGCTCACCATCTACAGGGAACACTGAAGCTTTCTTT.

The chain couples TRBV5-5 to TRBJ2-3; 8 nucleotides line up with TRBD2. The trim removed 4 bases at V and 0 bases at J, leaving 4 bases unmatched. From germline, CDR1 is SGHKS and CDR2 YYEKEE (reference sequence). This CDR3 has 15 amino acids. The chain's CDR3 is CASSPGGGSTDTQYF. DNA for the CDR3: TGTGCCAGCAGCCCCGGGGGGGGGAGCACAGATACGCAGTATTTT.

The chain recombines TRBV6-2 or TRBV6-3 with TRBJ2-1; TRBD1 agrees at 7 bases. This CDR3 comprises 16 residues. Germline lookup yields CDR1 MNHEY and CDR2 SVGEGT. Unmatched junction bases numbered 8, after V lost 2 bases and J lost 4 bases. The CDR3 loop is CASSYPGQPLYNEQFF. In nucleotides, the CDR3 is TGTGCCAGCAGTTACCCGGGACAGCCCCTTTACAATGAGCAGTTCTTC.

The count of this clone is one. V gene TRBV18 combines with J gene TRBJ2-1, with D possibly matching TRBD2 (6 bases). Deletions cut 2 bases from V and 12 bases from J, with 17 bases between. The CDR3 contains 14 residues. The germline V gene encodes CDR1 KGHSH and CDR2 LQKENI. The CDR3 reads CASSPGGTSLRQFF. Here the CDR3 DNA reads TGTGCCAGCTCACCAGGGGGGACGTCCTTAAGGCAGTTCTTC.